This T cell receptor (beta chain) was recovered during a study of T cells in Graves' hyperthyroidism and ophthalmopathy. Amplification of TCR beta CDR3 regions was performed using RNA transcripts as template. An initial round of RT-PCR targeting the TCR CDR3 relied on the HTBI primer set. TCRdb re-called the multiplex PCR reads through MiXCR, storing one row per CDR3 protein. The sample has approximately 640,000 distinct CDR3 sequences; 17% are singletons. This clonotype was detected ten times or more. The antigen is unknown. Germline-derived CDR1 and CDR2 are SGHNT and YYREEE (reference sequence). J lost 5 bases, V lost 4 bases, and 5 bases had no gene match. This CDR3 contains 15 residues. The study, taken as a whole, reports: The model identified upcoming ophthalmopathy a median about six months ahead of onset.

Sequencing used blood. The sequence was obtained from a man aged 45-60 years with Graves' hyperthyroidism. V gene TRBV5-4 combines with J gene TRBJ2-1; 11 bases line up with TRBD2. CDR3 loop: CASSRSGLADNEQFF. DNA for the CDR3: TGTGCCAGCAGCCGGTCGGGACTAGCGGACAATGAGCAGTTCTTC. The full variable domain, rest sourced from reference TRBV5-4 and TRBJ2-1, is ETGVTQSPTHLIKTRGQQVTLRCSSQSGHNTVSWYQQALGQGPQFIFQYYREEENGRGNFPPRFSGLQFPNYSSELNVNALELDDSALYLCASSRSGLADNEQFFGPGTRLTVL.